This T cell receptor beta chain was identified during a study of beta chain features in type 1 diabetes. In germline, CDR1 is GTSNPN, CDR2 SVGIG (reference sequence). V was shortened by 2 bases and J by 11 bases, with 15 bases between the two germline ends. The CDR3 totals 13 residues. What was sequenced were expressed TCRB transcripts, since all of the isolated RNA had been reverse transcribed. For naive, central memory and regulatory T cell samples, reads averaged approximately 3.9 million. TCRdb's copy holds only in-frame clones and misses some; the assay was immunoSEQ multiplex PCR. The sample records some 200,000 clones, 16% being singletons. Study-wide points: Lower insertion and higher deletion counts appeared at VDJ junctions in type 1 diabetes patients. Sampled from patients, naive, central memory and Treg TCRB repertoires appeared more similar than those sampled from healthy donors. Researchers report that Type 1 diabetes patients had moderately but significantly shorter TCRB CDR3s across all four CD4+ subsets.

This clone has just a few counts. Its target is unknown. The sequence derives from a man younger than 45 with type 1 diabetes. The V and J genes are TRBV30 and TRBJ2-2; no definite D call. Specimen: naive CD4+ T cells from blood. The CDR3 here is CAWSLGPPLELFF. Written as DNA, the CDR3 is TGTGCCTGGAGTTTAGGACCTCCGCTAGAGCTGTTTTTT.